The entry below gives a single T cell receptor (beta chain) sequence along with its context. Its antigen specificity is not known. Base-call qualities are not available, and no considerably larger clone is one nucleotide away. The data derive from a study of identifying expanded T cells in peripheral blood (dated by TCRdb to the late 2010s). The study in broad terms: Four technical replicates, made by sequencing separate aliquots from the same pool of genomic DNA, were compared pairwise.

No immune events, such as infections, were documented for the healthy donors during the collection period. Healthy-donor blood repertoires served as a training cohort to calibrate time-dependent variance in a beta-binomial model of T-cell clone differential abundance. The training cohort comprised approximately ten healthy donors, 3 female and 7 male. The donors were between roughly 29 and 65 years old, with an average age of approximately 46 years. Whole blood from each healthy donor was obtained from a commercial supplier and was collected at three time points approximately 13 days apart. For immunosequencing, genomic DNA was extracted from unsorted whole blood. TCRbeta CDR3 regions were profiled by bias-controlled multiplex PCR amplification of genomic DNA with the immunoSEQ Assay. In the paper's pipeline: The absolute abundance of each unique TCRbeta CDR3 region was quantified after sequences were collapsed and filtered. Differential abundance was assessed using a binomial (Fisher-equivalent) model and a beta-binomial model in which time-dependent variance fitted from healthy donors was added. Clones with fewer than 5 combined templates were excluded, and clones with Benjamini-Hochberg FDR below 0.01 were called differentially abundant. The form v = (b*log(k)+a)^2 was used to model beta-binomial variance as a function of total template count across the two samples. This immuneACCESS table, as held by TCRdb, lists in-frame sequences with V and J called but not all clones. Of the missing ones, under half trace to an unresolved V gene in checked studies; the others have no known cause. D and trimming were read from the DNA, whereas the V and J calls and clone size are those reported in that table. The sample contains about 97,000 clones, about nine tenths of them found a single time. The ten most abundant clones make up roughly 13% of the sample.

Trimming at the junction amounts to 4 bases on V and 1 base on J, and the germline ends lie 10 bases apart. In the germline V gene, CDR1 corresponds to MNHEY and CDR2 to SVGAGI. From its cysteine to its phenylalanine, the CDR3 spans 14 amino acids. Only CDR3 DNA is held: 42 bases, read in frame from base 1. What the research found in general, with its limitations: In all healthy donors, the variance in clone template counts between samples taken two weeks apart rose significantly as total template count increased. Across all healthy-donor time intervals, the beta-binomial model significantly lowered both the number of clones called differentially abundant and the false-positive rate. It was expected by the authors that biological variance in healthy repertoires might increase further over much longer intervals, such as months to years. The binomial model flagged about 1.1 differentially abundant clones between technical replicates but about 16.4 over around 2 weeks and about 19 over around 4 weeks.

The sequence derives from a person aged 18-69 years in good health. This chain is built from TRBV6-5 and TRBJ1-1, with no confidently assigned D gene. The sequenced material came from blood. The CDR3 has the sequence CASSFGRWNTEAFF. The sequenced DNA: TGTGCCAGCAGTTTTGGACGGTGGAACACTGAAGCTTTCTTT.